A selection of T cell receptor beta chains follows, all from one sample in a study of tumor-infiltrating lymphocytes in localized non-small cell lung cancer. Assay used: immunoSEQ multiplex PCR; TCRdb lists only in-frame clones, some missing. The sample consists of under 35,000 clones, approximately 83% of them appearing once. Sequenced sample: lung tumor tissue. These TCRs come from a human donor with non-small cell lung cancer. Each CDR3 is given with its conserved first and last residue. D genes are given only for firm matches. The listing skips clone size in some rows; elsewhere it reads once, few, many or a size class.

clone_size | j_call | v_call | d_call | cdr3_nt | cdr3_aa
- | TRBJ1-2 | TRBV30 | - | TGTGCCTGGAGTGTACAGGCAGGGGTCATCTATGGCTACACCTTC | CAWSVQAGVIYGYTF
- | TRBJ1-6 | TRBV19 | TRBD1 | TGTGCCAGTAGTGCCCCCGGGACAGGGACGAGGGCCCTCCACTTT | CASSAPGTGTRALHF
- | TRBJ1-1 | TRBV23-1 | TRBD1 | TGCGCCAGCAAAGAGAACAGGGGAGCTTTCTTT | CASKENRGAFF
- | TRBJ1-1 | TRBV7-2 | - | TGTGCCAGCAGCTCCAGTTATAACACTGAAGCTTTCTTT | CASSSSYNTEAFF
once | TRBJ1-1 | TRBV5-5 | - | TGTGCCAGCAGCCCAGACATGACTGCTGAAGCTTTCTTT | CASSPDMTAEAFF
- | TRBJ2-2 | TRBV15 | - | TGTGCCACCAGCAGAGGTCGCCAAGACACCGGGGAGCTGTTTTTT | CATSRGRQDTGELFF
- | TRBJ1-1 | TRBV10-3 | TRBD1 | TGTGCCATCAAACCGGGACAGGAGAACACTGAAGCTTTCTTT | CAIKPGQENTEAFF
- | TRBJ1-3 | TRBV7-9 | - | TGTGCCAGCAGCTTAGCGCTGGGCACCAACTCTGGAAACACCATATATTTT | CASSLALGTNSGNTIYF
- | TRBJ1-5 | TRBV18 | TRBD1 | TGTGCCAGCTCTCCGCAGGGGGCGGTTCAGCCCCAGCATTTT | CASSPQGAVQPQHF
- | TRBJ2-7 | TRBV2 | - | TGTGCCAGCATTCGCGGCTACGAGCAGTACTTC | CASIRGYEQYF
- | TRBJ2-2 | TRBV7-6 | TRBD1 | TGTGCCAGCAGCCAGGACAGGGCAAGGGAGAACACCGGGGAGCTGTTTTTT | CASSQDRARENTGELFF
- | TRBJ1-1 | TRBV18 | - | TGTGCCAGCTCAACCCTTGGGGGCACTGAAGCTTTCTTT | CASSTLGGTEAFF
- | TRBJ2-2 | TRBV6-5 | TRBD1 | TGTGCCAGCAGTTCCAACAGGGGGCGCACCGGGGAGCTGTTTTTT | CASSSNRGRTGELFF
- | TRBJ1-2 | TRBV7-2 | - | TGTGCCAGCAGCTTAGGGGGCCAACAGCGACTTAACTATGGCTACACCTTC | CASSLGGQQRLNYGYTF
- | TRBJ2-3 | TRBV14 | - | TGTGCCAGCAACACGAGGGCCGGGGATACGCAGTATTTT | CASNTRAGDTQYF
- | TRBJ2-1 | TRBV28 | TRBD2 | TGTGCCAGCACCACTAGCGGGGCTTACAATGAGCAGTTCTTC | CASTTSGAYNEQFF
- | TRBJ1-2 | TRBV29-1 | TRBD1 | TGCAGCGTTGGGTCAGGGGGAAGTGGCTACACCTTC | CSVGSGGSGYTF
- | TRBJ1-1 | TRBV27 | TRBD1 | TGTGCCAGCAGTTTCAGGGGGATGAACACTGAAGCTTTCTTT | CASSFRGMNTEAFF
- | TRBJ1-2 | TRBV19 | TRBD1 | TGTGCCAGTAGTAGAAGGACAGGGGACGTTGGAGGCTACACCTTC | CASSRRTGDVGGYTF
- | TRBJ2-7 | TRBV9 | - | TGTGCCAGCAGCGAATTCGGGGGAGCCGAGCAGTACTTC | CASSEFGGAEQYF
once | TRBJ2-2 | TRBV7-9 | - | TGTGCCAGCAGCTCCTACACCGGGGAGCTGTTTTTT | CASSSYTGELFF
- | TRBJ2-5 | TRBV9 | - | TGTGCCAGCAGCGTAGGAGGCGGCAGGTCCGAGACCCAGTACTTC | CASSVGGGRSETQYF
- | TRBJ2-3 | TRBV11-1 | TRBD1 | TGTGCCAGCAGTGGTCCGGGACAGATAGATACGCAGTATTTT | CASSGPGQIDTQYF
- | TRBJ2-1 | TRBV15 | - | TGTGCCACCAGCACCCTAGTGGGTCTAGCGAAATACAATGAGCAGTTCTTC | CATSTLVGLAKYNEQFF
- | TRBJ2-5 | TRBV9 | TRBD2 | TGTGCCAGCAGCCCACGGGGACTAGCGGGGTTCCAAGAGACCCAGTACTTC | CASSPRGLAGFQETQYF
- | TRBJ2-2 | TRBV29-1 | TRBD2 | TGCAGCGTAGGACCCCGACTAGCGGGGAATGGCGGGGAGCTGTTTTTT | CSVGPRLAGNGGELFF
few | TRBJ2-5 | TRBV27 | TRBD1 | TGTGCCAGCAGTTTCCCGACAGGGGGCCAAGAGACCCAGTACTTC | CASSFPTGGQETQYF
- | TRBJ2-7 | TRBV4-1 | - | TGCGCCAGCAGCCACCCTGGGTCCTCCTACGAGCAGTACTTC | CASSHPGSSYEQYF
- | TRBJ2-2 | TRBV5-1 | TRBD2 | TGCGCCAGCAGCTTGGCTAGCGGGGGGGACACCGGGGAGCTGTTTTTT | CASSLASGGDTGELFF
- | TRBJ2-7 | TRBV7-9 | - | TGTGCCAGCAGCGAAAATAGCGGAAACTACGAGCAGTACTTC | CASSENSGNYEQYF
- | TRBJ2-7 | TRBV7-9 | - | TGTGCCAGCAGCTCCGCGGGCACCTACGAGCAGTACTTC | CASSSAGTYEQYF
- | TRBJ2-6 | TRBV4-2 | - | TGTGCCAGCAGCCAAGATAGGTACGGGGCGGGCTCTGGGGCCAACGTCCTGACTTTC | CASSQDRYGAGSGANVLTF
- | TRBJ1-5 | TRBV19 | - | TGTGCCAGTAGTAGCCGACCGTCGGGGCAGCCCCAGCATTTT | CASSSRPSGQPQHF
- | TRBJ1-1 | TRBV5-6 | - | TGTGCCAGCAGCTTGGGTTTGAGCGTCACGCAGGCTGAAGCTTTCTTT | CASSLGLSVTQAEAFF
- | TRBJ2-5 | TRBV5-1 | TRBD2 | TGCGCCAGCAGCTTGGGTAGCGGGGGATCAGAGACCCAGTACTTC | CASSLGSGGSETQYF
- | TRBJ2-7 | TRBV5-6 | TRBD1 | TGTGCCAGCAGCTTGGGTACAGGGGCGGGCTACGAGCAGTACTTC | CASSLGTGAGYEQYF
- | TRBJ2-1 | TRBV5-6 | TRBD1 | TGTGCCAGCAGCCGTGGACAGGAGAGTAAGCAGTTCTTC | CASSRGQESKQFF
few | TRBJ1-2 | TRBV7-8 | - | TGTGCCAGCAGCTTAGTGTTAAGGGTGACCCAAAACTATGGCTACACCTTC | CASSLVLRVTQNYGYTF
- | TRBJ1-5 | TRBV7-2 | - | TGTGCCAGCAGCTTAACCAACGGCAATCAGCCCCAGCATTTT | CASSLTNGNQPQHF
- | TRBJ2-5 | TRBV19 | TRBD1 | TGTGCCAGTAGTAAGACCGGGACAGGGGGCGAGACCCAGTACTTC | CASSKTGTGGETQYF
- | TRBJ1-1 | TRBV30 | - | TGTGCCGGGCGGGAGGGGGTCATGAACACTGAAGCTTTCTTT | CAGREGVMNTEAFF
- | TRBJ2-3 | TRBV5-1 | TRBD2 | TGCGCCAGCAGCCTCAACCTCGGGGGGGTCTCCACAGATACGCAGTATTTT | CASSLNLGGVSTDTQYF
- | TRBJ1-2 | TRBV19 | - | TGTGCCACCGGACGGAGTATCTATGGCTACACCTTC | CATGRSIYGYTF
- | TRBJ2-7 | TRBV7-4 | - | TGTGCCAGCAGCTTAACGGGGGCCCATCCTTCCTACGAGCAGTACTTC | CASSLTGAHPSYEQYF
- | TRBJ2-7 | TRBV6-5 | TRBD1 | TGTGCCAGCACGGACAGGGGATACGAGCAGTACTTC | CASTDRGYEQYF
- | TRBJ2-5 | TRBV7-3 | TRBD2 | TGTGCCAGCAGTAAAGCGGGGGGTATTCAAGAGACCCAGTACTTC | CASSKAGGIQETQYF
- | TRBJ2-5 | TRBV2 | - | TGTGCCAGCAGTGAAGTCACAGACCAAGAGACCCAGTACTTC | CASSEVTDQETQYF
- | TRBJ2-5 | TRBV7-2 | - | TGTGCCAGCAGCTTAGCGGGGGGACAAGAGACCCAGTACTTC | CASSLAGGQETQYF
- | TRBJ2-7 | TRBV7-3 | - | TGTGCCAGCAGCTTAGCAGGGAGGTCCTACGAGCAGTACTTC | CASSLAGRSYEQYF
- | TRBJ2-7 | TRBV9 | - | TGTGCCAGCAGCGTAGGACTCGAGGGCTACGAGCAGTACTTC | CASSVGLEGYEQYF